A single sample is the source of the 17 T cell receptor beta chains below, sequenced in a study of T-cell reconstitution after alpha-beta-depleted transplantation in children. During its preparation, the TCRbeta library received unique molecular identifiers. Each CDR3 protein gets one entry after TCRdb re-called the PCR reads with MiXCR. In the table there are some 390,000 distinct CDR3 sequences, roughly 20% of which are singletons. The sample was PBMCs from the stem cell graft donor, taken from the stem cell graft. All receptors come from a human donor who donated a stem cell graft to a child with acute myeloid leukemia.

J is TRBJ1-6 and V is TRBV4-1, with D unclear. The CDR3 contains 15 residues. Germline CDR1 reads MGHRA; CDR2 reads YSYEKL. Trimming took off 0 bases at V and 9 bases at J, with 12 bases between the two ends. The CDR3 bases are TGCGCCAGCAGCCAAGAAAGGAGGTCGGCTTCACCCCTCCACTTT. This sequence encodes CASSQERRSASPLHF.

In this sample, this clonotype turned up a few times. DNA of the CDR3: TGTGCCAGCAGCTTCCCGGGGACAGGGGTCGGGGAGCTGTTTTTT. Its protein is CASSFPGTGVGELFF. This rearrangement joins TRBV5-5 to TRBJ2-2; 10 positions agree with TRBD1. CDR3 size: 15 residues. Per germline, CDR1 SGHKS and CDR2 YYEKEE (reference sequence). V trimming: 2 bases; J trimming: 7 bases; junction bases outside the gene matches: 5.

The rearrangement links TRBV24-1 to TRBJ2-5; the match to TRBD1 covers 9 bases. The CDR3 covers 16 residues. Germline assignment: CDR1 KGHDR and CDR2 SFDVKD. J gave up 5 bases and V 4 bases, and 10 bases lay outside the gene matches. In nucleotides, the CDR3 is TGTGCCACCAGTGACGAGTCACAGGGGGCCAGGGAGACCCAGTACTTC. Encoded protein: CATSDESQGARETQYF.

Many counts were recorded for this clonotype. The J gene is TRBJ2-3, the V gene TRBV15; 7 bases align to TRBD1. This CDR3 comprises 15 residues. The V segment lost 2 bases and the J segment 2 bases; nucleotides outside the gene matches: 4. Germline assignment: CDR1 LNHNV and CDR2 YYDKDF (reference sequence). This CDR3 reads CATSRNRGYTDTQYF. In DNA, the CDR3 is TGTGCCACCAGCAGAAACAGGGGTTACACAGATACGCAGTATTTT.

The chain joins TRBV7-2 to TRBJ2-4; TRBD2 matches 8 bases. Germline V gene sequence: CDR1 SGHTA, CDR2 FQGNSA. The V segment lost 5 bases and the J segment 3 bases; nucleotides outside the gene matches: 9. This CDR3 spans 16 amino acids. CDR3 DNA: TGTGCCAGCAGCCTCGGGGGGGGTTTCGGCAAAAACATTCAGTACTTC. Encoded protein: CASSLGGGFGKNIQYF.

This clonotype has only a few counts. In nucleotides, the CDR3 is TGCGCCAGCAGCTTGAGGCTAGCGAGCGATTGGGAGACCCAGTACTTC. The encoded protein is CASSLRLASDWETQYF. The V and J genes are TRBV5-1 and TRBJ2-5; tentatively, D is TRBD2 (6 bases). CDR1 SGHRS and CDR2 YFSETQ come from the germline V gene. CDR3 length equals 16 residues. Trimming cost V 1 base and J 5 bases, with 18 bases left between them.

Only a few counts were recorded for this clonotype. J is TRBJ2-4 and V is TRBV9; D is unresolved. Trimming removed 1 base from V and 5 bases from J, with 7 bases in between. Germline CDR1 is SGDLS and CDR2 is YYNGEE. CDR3 size: 13 residues. In nucleotides, the CDR3 is TGTGCCAGCAGCGTAAACAATGAAAACATTCAGTACTTC. Translation: CASSVNNENIQYF. The complete variable domain, with remaining parts taken from reference TRBV9 and TRBJ2-4, reads DSGVTQTPKHLITATGQRVTLRCSPRSGDLSVYWYQQSLDQGLQFLIQYYNGEERAKGNILERFSAQQFPDLHSELNLSSLELGDSALYFCASSVNNENIQYFGAGTRLSVL.

This clonotype was counted at least ten times. The genes are TRBV20-1 and TRBJ2-7, with 10 bases matching TRBD2. The CDR3 length is 15 residues. CDR1 is DFQATT, CDR2 SNEGSKA, per germline (reference sequence). J lost 3 bases, V lost 0 bases, and 5 bases had no gene match. CDR3 sequence: CSARDWASGSYEQYF. The DNA for the CDR3 is TGCAGTGCTAGAGATTGGGCTAGCGGGAGCTACGAGCAGTACTTC.

The sample holds a few counts of this clonotype. The V and J genes are TRBV20-1 and TRBJ2-1; 10 positions agree with TRBD2. Germline loops: CDR1 DFQATT, CDR2 SNEGSKA (reference sequence). CDR3 length equals 15 residues. V lost 0 bases to trimming and J lost 9 bases; unmatched junction nucleotides: 8. The CDR3 sequence is CSARDLAGDFSEQFF. DNA of the CDR3: TGCAGTGCTAGAGACCTAGCGGGAGATTTCAGTGAGCAGTTCTTC.

This clonotype was picked up a small number of times. The gene calls are TRBV20-1 and TRBJ1-1; D gene uncertain. The length of the CDR3 is 15 residues. Deletions cut 3 bases from V and 6 bases from J, with 20 bases between. From germline, CDR1 is DFQATT and CDR2 SNEGSKA (reference sequence). DNA of the CDR3: TGCAGTGCTAGGAAAGCGGGCAGGTGGATCCCTGAAGCTTTCTTT. Its translation: CSARKAGRWIPEAFF.

The rearrangement links TRBV2 to TRBJ2-1, with TRBD2 matching over 12 bases. J gave up 0 bases and V 4 bases, and 10 bases lay outside the gene matches. In germline, CDR1 is SNHLY, CDR2 FYNNEI. The CDR3 is 19 amino acids. CDR3 sequence reads: CASSGLTSGRSSSYNEQFF. DNA for the CDR3: TGTGCCAGCAGTGGACTTACTAGCGGGAGGTCCAGCTCCTACAATGAGCAGTTCTTC. Full variable domain (missing parts from reference TRBV2 and TRBJ2-1): EPEVTQTPSHQVTQMGQEVILRCVPISNHLYFYWYRQILGQKVEFLVSFYNNEISEKSEIFDDQFSVERPDGSNFTLKIRSTKLEDSAMYFCASSGLTSGRSSSYNEQFFGPGTRLTVL.

The sample holds many counts of this clonotype. The rearrangement links TRBV29-1 to TRBJ2-1; D call uncertain. Germline V gene sequence: CDR1 SQVTM, CDR2 ANQGSEA. V was clipped by 1 base and J by 6 bases, with 13 bases between them. The CDR3 covers 14 residues. CDR3 loop: CSVEGLLAANEQFF. The CDR3 coding sequence is TGCAGCGTTGAAGGTTTATTGGCGGCCAATGAGCAGTTCTTC.

This clonotype has a handful of counts. This chain links TRBV10-2 with TRBJ2-3; the D gene is possibly TRBD1 (7 bases). The V and J ends lost 8 bases and 10 bases respectively, with 22 bases between them. The CDR3 has 14 amino acids. Germline CDR1 WSHSY, CDR2 SAAADI. CDR3 in amino acids: CASAGGTEGIAQYF. The CDR3 coding sequence is TGCGCCAGCGCGGGCGGGACAGAGGGTATCGCGCAGTATTTT.

This clonotype was seen repeatedly, ten times or more. CDR3 DNA sequence: TGTGCCAGCAGTTTTGCGTTAGCTAGCTCGAACACCGGGGAGCTGTTTTTT. This encodes CASSFALASSNTGELFF. The gene calls are TRBV12-3 or TRBV12-4 and TRBJ2-2, with D maybe TRBD2 (5 bases). V was cut by 3 bases and J by 0 bases, with 14 bases left in between. This CDR3 contains 17 residues.

The rearrangement links TRBV4-1 to TRBJ2-3; TRBD2 matches at 7 bases. Germline V gene lookup returns CDR1 MGHRA and CDR2 YSYEKL. This CDR3 region has 17 residues. V lost 0 bases to trimming and J lost 6 bases; unmatched junction nucleotides: 12. The CDR3, as DNA: TGCGCCAGCAGCCAAGATCACGGAGCGGGGAGATGGGATACGCAGTATTTT. This translates into CASSQDHGAGRWDTQYF.

This clonotype was found many times. This chain uses TRBV29-1 with TRBJ2-7, with TRBD2 matching over 13 bases. This CDR3 spans 16 amino acids. Germline V gives CDR1 SQVTM, CDR2 ANQGSEA. The trim removed 1 base at V and 2 bases at J, leaving 5 bases unmatched. CDR3 sequence reads: CSVEVWTSGGAYEQYF. DNA of the CDR3: TGCAGCGTTGAAGTATGGACTAGCGGGGGTGCCTACGAGCAGTACTTC.

V is TRBV12-3 or TRBV12-4 and J is TRBJ2-1, with D perhaps TRBD2 (6 bases). Trimming left V 3 bases short and J 5 bases short, with 11 bases between. The CDR3 contains 14 residues. The CDR3 sequence: CASSFGRGHNEQFF. CDR3 coding DNA: TGTGCCAGCAGTTTTGGGCGGGGACACAATGAGCAGTTCTTC.